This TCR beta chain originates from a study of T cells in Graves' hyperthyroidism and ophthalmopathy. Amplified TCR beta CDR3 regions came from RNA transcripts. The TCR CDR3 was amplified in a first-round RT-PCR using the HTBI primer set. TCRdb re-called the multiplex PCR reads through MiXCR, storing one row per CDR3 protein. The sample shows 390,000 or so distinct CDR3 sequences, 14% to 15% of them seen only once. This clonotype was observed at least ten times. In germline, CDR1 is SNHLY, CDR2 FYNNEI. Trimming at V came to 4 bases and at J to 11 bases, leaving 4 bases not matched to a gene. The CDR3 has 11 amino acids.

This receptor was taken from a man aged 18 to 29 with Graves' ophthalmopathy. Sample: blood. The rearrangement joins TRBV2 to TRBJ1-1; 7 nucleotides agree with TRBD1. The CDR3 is CASSVTGSAFF. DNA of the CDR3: TGTGCCAGCAGTGTGACAGGGAGTGCTTTCTTT. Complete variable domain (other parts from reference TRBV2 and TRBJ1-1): EPEVTQTPSHQVTQMGQEVILRCVPISNHLYFYWYRQILGQKVEFLVSFYNNEISEKSEIFDDQFSVERPDGSNFTLKIRSTKLEDSAMYFCASSVTGSAFFGQGTRLTVV.